The table lists the clone carrying this T cell receptor (beta chain) with many counts. Its antigen is not identified. V lost 3 bases and J lost 3; bases outside the gene matches: 6. CDR1 KGHSH and CDR2 LQKENI come from the germline V gene. The CDR3 length is 15 residues. This specimen comes from a study of early T cells in non-severe SARS-CoV-2 infection. TCRdb re-derived calls from the 5' RACE reads in MiXCR, one entry per CDR3 protein. This table holds 45,000 to 60,000 distinct CDR3 sequences, 7.5% to 9.5% found once. Study-wide points: Matching with VDJdb favored anti-spike CD8 responses (missing private and CD4 specificities).

The clonotype was recovered from an adult who was a healthcare worker with PCR-confirmed SARS-CoV-2 infection or an uninfected control (not recorded which). This sequence joins TRBV18 and TRBJ1-2, with 8 bases that match TRBD1. This specimen consisted of whole blood, obtained at baseline. CDR3 sequence (DNA): TGTGCCAGCTCACCCGGACAGGGAAGGGACTATGGCTACACCTTC. This translates into CASSPGQGRDYGYTF.